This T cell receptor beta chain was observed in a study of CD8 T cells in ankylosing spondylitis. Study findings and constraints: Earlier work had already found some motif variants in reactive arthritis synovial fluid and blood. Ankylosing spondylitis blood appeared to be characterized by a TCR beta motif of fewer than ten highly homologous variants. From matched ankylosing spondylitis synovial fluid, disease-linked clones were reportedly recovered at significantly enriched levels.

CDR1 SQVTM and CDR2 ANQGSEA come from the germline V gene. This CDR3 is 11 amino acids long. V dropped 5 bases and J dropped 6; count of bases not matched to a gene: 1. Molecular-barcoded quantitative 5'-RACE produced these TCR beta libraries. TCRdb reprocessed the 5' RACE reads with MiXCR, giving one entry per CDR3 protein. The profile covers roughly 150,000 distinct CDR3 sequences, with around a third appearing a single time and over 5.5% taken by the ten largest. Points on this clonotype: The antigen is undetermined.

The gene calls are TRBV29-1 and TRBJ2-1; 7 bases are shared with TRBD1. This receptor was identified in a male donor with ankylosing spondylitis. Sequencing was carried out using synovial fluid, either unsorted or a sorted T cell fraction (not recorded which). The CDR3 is CSVHRGNEQFF. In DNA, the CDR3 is TGCAGCGTTCACAGGGGCAATGAGCAGTTCTTC.